The 2 T cell receptor beta chains below were found in one sample sequenced in a study of cytomegalovirus exposure and HLA in healthy donors. The PCR made use of 60 Vbeta and 13 Jbeta primers. The assay was immunoSEQ multiplex PCR, and TCRdb's table has in-frame clones only and misses some. Of under 200,000 clones listed, roughly four fifths are singletons. The sample consisted of PBMCs. All receptors come from a woman younger than 45 in good health and CMV-seropositive.

The genes are TRBV30 and TRBJ2-3; tentatively, D is TRBD2 (6 bases). With 4 bases removed from V and 4 bases from J, the gap between germline ends came to 15 bases. Germline V gives CDR1 GTSNPN, CDR2 SVGIG (reference sequence). The CDR3 covers 14 residues. CDR3: CAWKEKRVADTQYF. CDR3 sequence (DNA): TGTGCCTGGAAAGAAAAGCGGGTTGCAGATACGCAGTATTTT.

This chain uses TRBV5-1 with TRBJ2-5, with D possibly TRBD2 on 5 matching bases. This CDR3 comprises 14 residues. The germline V gene encodes CDR1 SGHRS and CDR2 YFSETQ. The V and J ends lost 4 bases and 1 base respectively, with 11 bases between them. As DNA, the CDR3 is TGCGCCAGCAGCGGCCGGGGTACCCAAGAGACCCAGTACTTC. Protein sequence: CASSGRGTQETQYF.